The 13 T cell receptor delta chains below were found in one sample sequenced in a study of gamma-delta chains in newborns, infants, children. TCRdb fed the reads to CATT. The data show around 3,900 delta-chain clones, 6.2% seen once. The source material was blood. The receptor set was obtained from a child who was a newborn, infant or young child, either healthy, febrile or measles-vaccinated (not recorded which).

The V gene went uncalled, while the J gene is TRDJ3; the table's D gene call, TRDD3, was not cross checked with the DNA. The CDR3 is 20 residues long. In DNA, the CDR3 is TGTGCCTGTGACAGGGCAGGCTGGGGGATACCCTCCTGGGACACCCGACAGATGTTTTTC. It yields the protein CACDRAGWGIPSWDTRQMFF.

The V and J genes are TRDV2 and TRDJ3; 7 bases line up with TRDD3. The CDR3 extends over 20 amino acids. The germline V gene encodes CDR1 GEAIGNYY and CDR2 EKD. The J segment lost 0 bases and the V segment lost 3 bases, leaving 13 bases of the junction unmatched. The CDR3 sequence: CACDPWGESRSSWDTRQMFF. The CDR3 DNA reads as TGTGCCTGTGACCCCTGGGGGGAATCAAGGAGCTCCTGGGACACCCGACAGATGTTTTTC.

The CDR3 protein is CAFNPGGMGPLIF. In nucleotides, the CDR3 is TGTGCCTTTAACCCGGGCGGAATGGGGCCACTCATCTTT. The chain uses TRDV3 and TRDJ1; D may be TRDD3 (5 bases). CDR1 and CDR2 from the germline V gene are TVYSNPD and GDNSRS (reference sequence). CDR3 size: 13 residues. V was cut by 1 base and J by 10 bases, with 19 bases left in between. Combining the CDR3 with reference TRDV3 and TRDJ1 gives the whole variable domain CDKVTQSSPDQTVASGSEVVLLCTYDTVYSNPDLFWYRIRPDYSFQFVFYGDNSRSEGADFTQGRFSVKHILTQKAFHLVISPVRTEDSATYYCAFNPGGMGPLIFGKGTRVTVEP.

V and J are TRDV2 and TRDJ3; D remains ambiguous. Germline lookup yields CDR1 GEAIGNYY and CDR2 EKD. Deletions cut 0 bases from V and 2 bases from J, with 10 bases between. This CDR3 spans 17 amino acids. CDR3 sequence (DNA): TGTGCCTGTGACACCGTGGGAAAGGCCTGGGACACCCGACAGATGTTTTTC. Protein product: CACDTVGKAWDTRQMFF.

This clone is termed medium-sized. Other DNA sequences in the same sample also yield this CDR3. The chain has TRDV2 and TRDJ3, with 10 positions matching TRDD3. This CDR3 spans 18 amino acids. V was clipped by 0 bases and J by 0 bases; unmatched bases: 1. Germline V gene sequence: CDR1 GEAIGNYY, CDR2 EKD. CDR3 DNA sequence: TGTGCCTGTGACACCGTGGGGGATACCTCCTGGGACACCCGACAGATGTTTTTC. It encodes CACDTVGDTSWDTRQMFF.

This rearrangement joins TRDV2 to TRDJ3, with TRDD3 matching 12 bases. The germline V gene has CDR1 GEAIGNYY and CDR2 EKD. This CDR3 spans 17 amino acids. With 4 bases clipped from V and 6 bases from J, the junction kept 6 bases outside the gene matches. CDR3 in amino acids: CACDLLLGDTDTRQMFF. The CDR3 coding sequence is TGTGCCTGTGATCTATTACTGGGGGATACGGACACCCGACAGATGTTTTTC.

This clone was counted a few times. The genes are TRDV2 and TRDJ2, with TRDD3 as a possible D gene (6 bases). TCRdb leaves out the J gene; it was filled in here by matching the DNA to germline. CDR3 length equals 15 residues. Per germline, CDR1 GEAIGNYY and CDR2 EKD. V was shortened by 3 bases and J by 2 bases, with 12 bases between the two germline ends. The CDR3 DNA is TGTGCCTGTGACGGACGGGGGGAGTTGACAGCACAACTCTTCTTT. This encodes CACDGRGELTAQLFF.

This clone turned up a few times. The identical CDR3 is also encoded by other nucleotide sequences in the sample. The chain employs TRDV2 and TRDJ3; TRDD3 agrees at 11 bases. CDR1 GEAIGNYY and CDR2 EKD come from the germline V gene. The CDR3 is 19 amino acids. Trimming cost V 1 base and J 0 bases; bases outside gene matches: 4. CDR3 amino acids: CACDTWGIRSSWDTRQMFF. CDR3 in DNA: TGTGCCTGTGACACATGGGGGATACGGAGCTCCTGGGACACCCGACAGATGTTTTTC.

This clone was counted a few times. One end of the junction does not line up with germline, which may come from a read error. The identical CDR3 is also encoded by other nucleotide sequences in the sample. J is TRDJ3 and V is TRDV2; 10 bases align to TRDD3. CDR3 size: 17 residues. Germline loops: CDR1 GEAIGNYY, CDR2 EKD. In nucleotides, the CDR3 is TGTGCCTGCGACACCCTGGGGGATACCTGGGACACCCGACAGATGTTTTTC. It codes for CACDTLGDTWDTRQMFF.

This clone counts as medium-sized. The rearrangement joins TRDV2 to TRDJ2, with TRDD3 identical over 9 bases. CDR3 length: 18 amino acids. J lost 0 bases, V lost 3 bases, and 10 bases had no gene match. Germline V gene lookup returns CDR1 GEAIGNYY and CDR2 EKD. CDR3: CACDSILGDTALTAQLFF. Here the CDR3 DNA reads TGTGCCTGTGACTCAATACTGGGGGACACCGCTTTGACAGCACAACTCTTCTTT.

This clone has just a few counts. This chain uses TRDV1 with TRDJ1, with TRDD3 matching 11 bases. The CDR3 loop spans 17 amino acids. The germline V gene encodes CDR1 TSWWSYY and CDR2 QGS. With V trimmed by 5 bases and J by 2 bases, 10 bases remained unmatched. CDR3 sequence reads: CALGTLTWGILTDKLIF. The CDR3 bases are TGTGCTCTTGGGACCTTAACCTGGGGGATACTGACCGATAAACTCATCTTT.

A few counts support this clone. Other nucleotide sequences in the sample specify the same CDR3. The rearrangement uses TRDV2 and TRDJ2, with 13 positions matching TRDD3. V lost 0 bases, J lost 8 bases, and 2 bases stayed unmatched. The CDR3 spans 15 residues. From germline, CDR1 is GEAIGNYY and CDR2 EKD. The CDR3 bases are TGTGCCTGTGACACCCTACTGGGGGATACGGCACAACTCTTCTTT. Translation gives CACDTLLGDTAQLFF.

This clone was counted only a few times. The CDR3 DNA reads TGTGCCTGTGACCGCCTACTGGGGGATACGAGCTCCTGGGACACCCGACAGATGTTTTTC. As protein: CACDRLLGDTSSWDTRQMFF. The chain carries TRDV2 and TRDJ3, with 13 bases fitting TRDD3. This CDR3 spans 20 amino acids. Germline V gene sequence: CDR1 GEAIGNYY, CDR2 EKD. V lost 3 bases to trimming and J lost 0 bases; unmatched junction nucleotides: 7.